What follows are 20 T cell receptor beta chains derived from one specimen sequenced in a study of regulatory T cells in long-lasting Graves disease (dated by TCRdb to the early 2020s). This specimen's time point label, interpreted: newly diagnosed GD, antithyroid drugs for less than 3 months. For both TCR sequencing and RNA sequencing, RNA was extracted from PBMCs in TRIzol. Libraries were made using multiplex PCR. Reads for this sample came from an Illumina HiSeq 4000. To build TCR beta libraries, CDR3 regions were amplified by Arm-PCR using iRepertoire HTBI primers. TCRdb trimmed the raw reads at Q25, called clones with MiXCR and kept productive beta chains. Identical CDR3 protein sequences are pooled into one entry, listed with their most common genes and DNA. The sample yields approximately 400,000 distinct CDR3 sequences; 15% were counted once. The ten largest clonotypes hold over 15% of the sample.

Separately, the same data were catalogued under a study of T cells in Graves' hyperthyroidism and ophthalmopathy.

The specimen comprised peripheral blood mononuclear cells (PBMCs), sampled at new diagnosis, from a patient treated with antithyroid drugs. These receptor sequences come from a woman between 25 and 40 years old with Graves disease. Donor details come from another sample of the same person, matched by shared clones.

In its sample, this clonotype was seen a few times. The CDR3 DNA reads TGTGCCAGCCGTAGCGGGAGGGACCCCTACAATGAGCAGTTCTTC. Its protein is CASRSGRDPYNEQFF. V and J are TRBV27 and TRBJ2-1; 11 positions agree with TRBD2. The V segment lost 8 bases and the J segment 2 bases; nucleotides outside the gene matches: 5. Germline V gene data show CDR1 as MNHEY and CDR2 as SMNVEV (reference sequence). The CDR3 totals 15 residues.

This chain links TRBV7-9 with TRBJ1-1; D possibly corresponds to TRBD1 (6 bases). V lost 5 bases, J lost 0 bases, and 16 bases lay in between. Germline CDR1 is SEHNR and CDR2 is FQNEAQ (reference sequence). The CDR3 length is 16 residues. The CDR3 DNA sequence: TGTGCCAGCAGCCCCCCGGGACATATCATGAACACTGAAGCTTTCTTT. Residues: CASSPPGHIMNTEAFF.

This clonotype was detected a few times. The chain uses TRBV29-1 and TRBJ1-3, with 8 nucleotides matching TRBD1. Germline V gene lookup returns CDR1 SQVTM and CDR2 ANQGSEA. The CDR3 totals 14 residues. The J segment lost 2 bases and the V segment lost 6 bases, leaving 6 bases of the junction unmatched. The CDR3 here is CSVAGQGAGNTIYF. In DNA, the CDR3 is TGCAGCGTCGCCGGACAGGGTGCTGGAAACACCATATATTTT.

At least ten counts were recorded for this clonotype. This rearrangement joins TRBV7-3 to TRBJ2-1, with TRBD2 as a possible D gene (6 bases). Germline V lookup: CDR1 SGHTA, CDR2 FQGTGA. Trimming took off 5 bases at V and 10 bases at J, with 15 bases between the two ends. This CDR3 spans 13 amino acids. For the CDR3, the DNA is TGTGCCAGCAGCCCCTCCATGGGGAGGGAGCAGTTCTTC. Translation: CASSPSMGREQFF. The complete variable domain, with remaining parts taken from reference TRBV7-3 and TRBJ2-1, reads GAGVSQTPSNKVTEKGKYVELRCDPISGHTALYWYRQSLGQGPEFLIYFQGTGAADDSGLPNDRFFAVRPEGSVSTLKIQRTERGDSAVYLCASSPSMGREQFFGPGTRLTVL.

This clonotype was seen a handful of times. The rearrangement uses TRBV30 and TRBJ2-3; D remains ambiguous. Trimming took off 0 bases at V and 0 bases at J, with 10 bases between the two ends. CDR1 GTSNPN and CDR2 SVGIG come from the germline V gene (reference sequence). The CDR3 is made up of 15 amino acids. The CDR3 bases are TGTGCCTGGAGTGTAGAACTGATTAGCACAGATACGCAGTATTTT. As protein: CAWSVELISTDTQYF. The whole variable domain, filled in from reference TRBV30 and TRBJ2-3, reads SQTIHQWPATLVQPVGSPLSLECTVEGTSNPNLYWYRQAAGRGLQLLFYSVGIGQISSEVPQNLSASRPQDRQFILSSKKLLLSDSGFYLCAWSVELISTDTQYFGPGTRLTVL.

This clonotype has a count of ten or more. V gene TRBV12-3 or TRBV12-4 combines with J gene TRBJ2-3; 10 bases are shared with TRBD2. The CDR3 consists of 17 residues. Trimming cost V 7 bases and J 0 bases; bases outside gene matches: 10. CDR3 sequence: CASIRSSGSYSTDTQYF. CDR3 bases: TGTGCCAGCATTAGGTCTAGCGGGAGTTATAGCACAGATACGCAGTATTTT.

The table lists this clonotype with a few counts. The chain carries TRBV30 and TRBJ2-4; D gene uncertain. The germline V gene encodes CDR1 GTSNPN and CDR2 SVGIG (reference sequence). Deletions cut 0 bases from V and 8 bases from J, with 23 bases between. The CDR3 loop spans 17 amino acids. The DNA of the CDR3 is TGTGCCTGGAGTGTATGGTCCCCACTCCATCTCCGGGACATTCAGTACTTC. Its translation is CAWSVWSPLHLRDIQYF. The variable domain in full, with the rest retrieved from reference TRBV30 and TRBJ2-4, is SQTIHQWPATLVQPVGSPLSLECTVEGTSNPNLYWYRQAAGRGLQLLFYSVGIGQISSEVPQNLSASRPQDRQFILSSKKLLLSDSGFYLCAWSVWSPLHLRDIQYFGAGTRLSVL.

This clonotype was seen a single time. The chain uses TRBV3-1 and TRBJ2-7; the D is unclear. CDR3 size: 15 residues. Trimming removed 0 bases at V and 5 bases at J, with 14 bases between. The germline CDR1 and CDR2 sequences are LGHDT and YNNKEL (reference sequence). The CDR3 coding sequence is TGTGCCAGCAGCCAAGATCAAGGATACGGCGACGAGCAGTACTTC. Amino acids: CASSQDQGYGDEQYF.

This chain links TRBV13 with TRBJ2-1; 10 bases are a match to TRBD2. The V gene end was trimmed by 4 bases and the J gene end by 3 bases; junction bases not matched to a gene: 6. This CDR3 has 16 amino acids. The germline gives CDR1 PRHDT, CDR2 FYEKMQ (reference sequence). CDR3 nucleotide sequence: TGTGCCAGCAGCTACCGACTAGCGGGCCGCTACAATGAGCAGTTCTTC. It is translated as CASSYRLAGRYNEQFF.

The chain employs TRBV2 and TRBJ2-7; 13 bases line up with TRBD2. The CDR3 contains 15 residues. V gave up 5 bases and J gave up 4 bases; unmatched junction bases: 5. Germline V gene sequence: CDR1 SNHLY, CDR2 FYNNEI. The CDR3 nucleotides are TGTGCCAGCAGTAAAAGGACTAGCGGGGGATACGAGCAGTACTTC. Translation: CASSKRTSGGYEQYF.

In this sample, this clonotype turned up a few times. The gene calls are TRBV9 and TRBJ1-1, with 7 bases lining up with TRBD1. CDR3 length equals 16 residues. From germline, CDR1 is SGDLS and CDR2 YYNGEE. After removal of 4 bases from V and 0 bases from J, the junction contained 9 bases not matched to a gene. CDR3 sequence (DNA): TGTGCCAGCAGCTCATGGGGGACAGAAATGAACACTGAAGCTTTCTTT. Translation gives CASSSWGTEMNTEAFF.

This clonotype was seen more than once but under ten times. V gene TRBV9 combines with J gene TRBJ1-2; D possibly corresponds to TRBD1 (5 bases). This CDR3 has 14 residues. V lost 4 bases and J lost 2, with 12 bases in between. The V gene's germline CDR1 is SGDLS and CDR2 YYNGEE. CDR3 in amino acids: CASSPGGINYGYTF. As DNA, the CDR3 is TGTGCCAGCAGCCCGGGGGGGATAAACTATGGCTACACCTTC.

This clonotype was recorded at least ten times. The chain uses TRBV6-1 and TRBJ1-3, with D possibly TRBD1 on 5 matching bases. Trimming shortened V by 8 bases and J by 6 bases, and 8 bases separated the two germline ends. This CDR3 has 11 residues. Germline CDR1 and CDR2: MNHNS and SASEGT. The CDR3 DNA reads TGTGCCAGCGGGGGAGTAAACACCATATATTTT. Translating gives CASGGVNTIYF.

This clonotype has ten or more counts. V gene TRBV7-7 combines with J gene TRBJ1-4; D ambiguous. Germline CDR1 reads SSHAT; CDR2 reads FNYEAQ (reference sequence). V gave up 4 bases and J gave up 5 bases, with 8 bases separating them. The CDR3 length is 13 residues. DNA for the CDR3: TGTGCCAGCAGCTCCGGATTGAATGAAAAACTGTTTTTT. This codes for CASSSGLNEKLFF.

This clonotype was observed at least ten times. The chain joins TRBV28 to TRBJ1-5; possible D gene TRBD1, 5 bases. Trimming removed 4 bases at V and 3 bases at J, with 7 bases between. Germline CDR1 is MDHEN and CDR2 is SYDVKM. CDR3 size: 13 residues. The CDR3 reads CASSWDLNQPQHF. The CDR3 DNA follows: TGTGCCAGCAGTTGGGACCTCAATCAGCCCCAGCATTTT.

This clonotype was counted at least ten times. This rearrangement joins TRBV24-1 to TRBJ2-5; 10 bases line up with TRBD2. Germline CDR1 is KGHDR and CDR2 is SFDVKD. Losses at the gene ends were 5 bases for V and 1 base for J; bases not matched to a gene: 3. This CDR3 has 15 amino acids. The CDR3, as DNA: TGTGCCACCAGTGGTCGACTAGCGGGCCAAGAGACCCAGTACTTC. It is translated as CATSGRLAGQETQYF.

The chain recombines TRBV27 with TRBJ1-1; D unresolved. The CDR3 consists of 14 residues. Trimming stripped 3 bases from V and 0 bases from J, with 8 bases between. The germline V gene has CDR1 MNHEY and CDR2 SMNVEV (reference sequence). The CDR3 reads CASSFGSLNTEAFF. As DNA, the CDR3 is TGTGCCAGCAGTTTCGGCAGCTTGAACACTGAAGCTTTCTTT.

This clonotype was counted ten times or more. The chain couples TRBV12-3 or TRBV12-4 to TRBJ2-5, with D possibly being TRBD1 or TRBD2 (5 bases each). There are 14 residues in the CDR3. The germline V and J ends were trimmed by 2 bases and 5 bases, with 12 bases remaining between them. CDR3 loop: CASSLRGSGETQYF. CDR3 DNA: TGTGCCAGCAGTTTAAGGGGTTCGGGGGAGACCCAGTACTTC.

This clonotype was seen many times. This chain uses TRBV6-5 with TRBJ2-7; D possibly corresponds to TRBD1 (6 bases). The V gene lost 3 bases and the J gene lost 2 bases, with 14 bases spanning the gap. The germline V gene encodes CDR1 MNHEY and CDR2 SVGAGI. The CDR3 is made up of 15 amino acids. CDR3 in amino acids: CASSYDRPTPYEQYF. Written as DNA, the CDR3 is TGTGCCAGCAGTTATGACAGGCCGACCCCCTACGAGCAGTACTTC.

The chain couples TRBV29-1 to TRBJ2-1, with TRBD1 identical over 7 bases. The V and J ends lost 7 bases and 4 bases, in that order; junction bases with no gene match: 13. Germline V gene sequence: CDR1 SQVTM, CDR2 ANQGSEA. The CDR3 loop spans 15 amino acids. CDR3 bases: TGCAGCGGAAAATCCCCGGGACAGTCGTACAATGAGCAGTTCTTC. This translates into CSGKSPGQSYNEQFF.